The clone carrying this T cell receptor beta chain was picked up a small number of times. The data stem from a study of T cell changes during pregnancy in multiple sclerosis. Profiled with immunoSEQ multiplex PCR; TCRdb holds only in-frame clones, not every one. The table includes fewer than 40,000 clones, approximately 89% detected once. The CDR3 consists of 19 residues. V shed 4 bases, J shed 2 bases, and the junction held 19 bases outside the gene matches. Germline assignment: CDR1 SEHNR and CDR2 FQNEAQ (reference sequence). The sequence derives from a female donor with multiple sclerosis, enrolled in a pregnancy study. This chain joins TRBV7-9 and TRBJ1-2; 7 positions agree with TRBD1. Here the sequenced sample was CD8+ T cells from peripheral blood mononuclear cells, taken in the first trimester of pregnancy. The CDR3 loop is CASSSLLPGGQHSNYGYTF. The CDR3 nucleotides are TGTGCCAGCAGCTCGTTACTCCCAGGGGGACAGCATTCCAACTATGGCTACACCTTC.